This TCR beta chain was recovered during a study of chemoradiotherapy in HPV16-positive cancers. V lost 2 bases and J 0 bases, leaving 12 bases between the germline ends. The germline V gene has CDR1 GTSNPN and CDR2 SVGIG (reference sequence). There are 15 residues in the CDR3. Method: immunoSEQ multiplex PCR; TCRdb's copy keeps in-frame clones and lacks some. The top ten hold around 4.2% of the sample, which has a few thousand clones, 70% to 90% seen once. This chain uses TRBV30 with TRBJ2-3; perhaps TRBD2 as D (6 bases). The material sequenced was tumor tissue, taken from a patient who underwent chemoradiotherapy. The clonotype originates from a human donor with HPV-associated anogenital cancer. The CDR3 DNA reads TGTGCCTGGAGTCACGGCGGGAAAAGCACAGATACGCAGTATTTT. Its translation is CAWSHGGKSTDTQYF.